This TCR beta chain derives from a study of T cells in localized non-small cell lung cancer. The table came from immunoSEQ multiplex PCR; TCRdb's copy has only in-frame clones and leaves some out. Seen here are roughly 38,000 clones, over 80% observed once, and the top ten hold roughly 2.5%. Overall study findings and caveats: Uninvolved adjacent lung had more T cell clonality than any other tissue, topping tumor. Heterogeneity cannot be ruled out, as sequencing used one tumor region only. Longer overall survival was associated with a higher density of T cells in the blood. Median around 60 top-100 tumor clones were shared with paired adjacent lung.

About this clone itself: Its antigen is undetermined.

V was trimmed by 0 bases and J by 5 bases, leaving 10 bases between them. Germline V gene lookup returns CDR1 MDHEN and CDR2 SYDVKM. The CDR3 loop spans 15 amino acids. This TCR was recovered from a woman aged 40-69 years with stage I lung adenocarcinoma. V is TRBV28 and J is TRBJ1-4; D is perhaps TRBD1 (6 bases). The starting material was peripheral blood, obtained before any cancer treatment. The CDR3 loop is CASSLWGGLNEKLFF. DNA of the CDR3: TGTGCCAGCAGTTTATGGGGGGGCCTAAATGAAAAACTGTTTTTT.